The rows below give T cell receptor beta chains drawn from one sample of a study of a mutant IDH1 vaccine in newly diagnosed glioma. TCRdb's table, derived via immunoSEQ multiplex PCR, lists solely in-frame clones and lacks some. The data show 88,000 or so clones, over 75% seen once. Antigens for these TCRs are unknown. Sequencing used PBMCs, obtained from a glioma patient whose treatment included an IDH1 peptide vaccine. Source of these receptors: a man younger than 45 with glioma. Some clones in this sample may be carry-over from other donors' samples. Each CDR3 is given with its conserved first and last residue. A D gene is named only where the DNA matches it firmly. The listing skips clone size in some rows; elsewhere it reads once, few, many or a size class.

clone_size j_call v_call d_call cdr3_length cdr3_aa cdr3_nt
NA TRBJ1-5 TRBV18 NA 13 CASSPLRDQPQHF TGTGCCAGCTCACCACTCAGGGATCAGCCCCAGCATTTT
NA TRBJ2-3 TRBV11-2 TRBD2 14 CASSSAGTISTQYF TGTGCCAGCAGCTCAGCCGGGACTATATCTACGCAGTATTTT
once TRBJ1-3 TRBV7-9 NA 16 CASSDHNLNSGNTIYF TGTGCCAGCAGCGACCACAACCTTAACTCTGGAAACACCATATATTTT
once TRBJ1-2 TRBV5-8 TRBD1 16 CASSSRQGSQGYGYTF TGTGCCAGCAGCTCGCGACAGGGAAGTCAGGGCTATGGCTACACCTTC
NA TRBJ2-3 TRBV28 NA 15 CASSFDGTSTDTQYF TGTGCCAGCAGTTTTGACGGAACCTCCACAGATACGCAGTATTTT
NA TRBJ1-5 TRBV29-1 TRBD1 13 CSAGQGVGQPQHF TGCAGCGCCGGACAGGGGGTCGGTCAGCCCCAGCATTTT
NA TRBJ1-4 TRBV5-5 TRBD1 14 CASSFLQGSEKLFF TGTGCCAGCAGTTTTCTACAGGGGAGTGAAAAACTGTTTTTT
once TRBJ2-7 TRBV2 TRBD2 15 CASRDTSGRADEQYF TGTGCCAGCAGAGATACAAGCGGGAGAGCGGACGAGCAGTACTTC
NA TRBJ2-1 TRBV9 TRBD2 15 CASSRSGGSYNEQFF TGTGCCAGCAGCCGGAGCGGGGGTTCCTACAATGAGCAGTTCTTC
NA TRBJ1-5 TRBV6-1 NA 16 CASSEFPFNSNQPQHF TGTGCCAGCAGTGAATTTCCCTTTAATAGCAATCAGCCCCAGCATTTT
NA TRBJ1-4 TRBV6-4 TRBD1 13 CASSRQGGEKLFF TGTGCCAGCAGCAGACAGGGTGGTGAAAAACTGTTTTTT
once TRBJ2-3 TRBV7-2 NA 14 CASSPWTDTDTQYF TGTGCCAGCAGCCCGTGGACAGACACAGATACGCAGTATTTT
NA TRBJ2-3 TRBV30 NA 11 CAWDSTDTQYF TGTGCCTGGGACAGCACAGATACGCAGTATTTT
few TRBJ2-5 TRBV7-2 TRBD2 18 CASSPSLAGGPRVETQYF TGTGCCAGCAGCCCCTCACTAGCGGGGGGGCCTAGGGTAGAGACCCAGTACTTC
once TRBJ2-2 TRBV6-5 TRBD2 16 CASSYSAGGSTGELFF TGTGCCAGCAGTTACTCTGCGGGAGGGAGCACCGGGGAGCTGTTTTTT
NA TRBJ2-1 TRBV11-1 NA 15 CASSTDPGLSDEQFF TGTGCCAGCAGCACTGACCCGGGCCTGTCGGATGAGCAGTTCTTC
NA TRBJ2-1 TRBV7-9 NA 15 CASSWDETRDNEQFF TGTGCCAGCAGTTGGGACGAAACCAGGGACAATGAGCAGTTCTTC
NA TRBJ1-2 TRBV25-1 NA 15 CASRSSTVRNYGYTF TGTGCCAGCCGTTCCTCGACAGTCCGAAACTATGGCTACACCTTC
NA TRBJ1-6 TRBV10-1 TRBD1 17 CASSKTTADRNNSPLHF TGCGCCAGCAGTAAAACCACCGCGGACAGGAATAATTCACCCCTCCACTTT
NA TRBJ2-7 TRBV6-5 NA 12 CASSSGGNEQYF TGTGCCAGCAGTTCTGGGGGGAACGAGCAGTACTTC
few TRBJ1-5 TRBV6-7 NA 13 CASSYLVPQPQHF TGTGCCAGCAGTTACTTAGTCCCCCAGCCCCAGCATTTT
NA TRBJ2-7 TRBV2 NA 16 CASSPDLGDSDYEQYF TGTGCCAGCAGTCCAGATTTGGGAGACTCGGATTACGAGCAGTACTTC
NA TRBJ2-3 TRBV25-1 TRBD1 13 CASGGQGTDTQYF TGTGCCAGCGGCGGACAGGGAACAGATACGCAGTATTTT
NA TRBJ1-2 TRBV7-9 NA 14 CASSSPPVLGGYTF TGTGCCAGCAGCTCACCCCCGGTGTTGGGTGGCTACACCTTC
NA TRBJ1-4 TRBV9 NA 15 CASSVGEGRSEKLFF TGTGCCAGCAGCGTAGGGGAGGGGAGGAGTGAAAAACTGTTTTTT
NA TRBJ2-1 TRBV19 TRBD2 16 CASSTPPTSVLDEQFF TGTGCCAGTAGTACCCCGCCGACTAGCGTTTTGGATGAGCAGTTCTTC
NA TRBJ1-4 TRBV9 TRBD1 14 CASSRQGANEKLFF TGTGCCAGCAGCCGCCAGGGGGCTAATGAAAAACTGTTTTTT
NA TRBJ2-1 TRBV7-6 NA 16 CASSPPRVVSSEEQFF TGTGCCAGCAGCCCCCCACGGGTCGTTTCGAGTGAGGAGCAGTTCTTC
NA TRBJ2-5 TRBV5-1 TRBD1 15 CASSLAGTEQETQYF TGCGCCAGCAGCTTGGCCGGGACAGAGCAAGAGACCCAGTACTTC
NA TRBJ1-3 TRBV18 NA 14 CASSPRQNGNTIYF TGTGCCAGCTCACCCAGACAGAATGGAAACACCATATATTTT
NA TRBJ1-5 TRBV6-6 TRBD1 15 CASSYVGQGNQPQHF TGTGCCAGCAGCTACGTGGGACAGGGGAATCAGCCCCAGCATTTT
NA TRBJ2-2 TRBV5-1 TRBD1 13 CASGTGNTGELFF TGCGCCAGCGGGACAGGGAACACCGGGGAGCTGTTTTTT
NA TRBJ1-3 TRBV25-1 NA 11 CASSDGNTIYF TGTGCCAGCAGTGACGGAAACACCATATATTTT
few TRBJ1-1 TRBV19 NA 16 CASSIDSGVLNTEAFF TGTGCCAGTAGTATAGATTCTGGGGTGTTGAACACTGAAGCTTTCTTT
NA TRBJ1-1 TRBV7-6 NA 15 CASSLGKTGNTEAFF TGTGCCAGCAGCTTAGGGAAGACAGGAAACACTGAAGCTTTCTTT
NA TRBJ1-1 TRBV2 NA 14 CASSTSGMNTEAFF TGTGCCAGCAGCACTTCAGGGATGAACACTGAAGCTTTCTTT
NA TRBJ1-6 TRBV28 NA 16 CASSPARGSYNSPLHF TGTGCCAGCAGTCCGGCAAGAGGTTCCTATAATTCACCCCTCCACTTT
NA TRBJ2-3 TRBV30 TRBD2 15 CACSPQLAGADTQYF TGTGCCTGTTCCCCTCAGTTGGCGGGGGCAGATACGCAGTATTTT
NA TRBJ1-6 TRBV2 NA 15 CASSEAGQGTSPLHF TGTGCCAGCAGTGAAGCGGGGCAGGGGACTTCACCCCTCCACTTT
NA TRBJ1-3 TRBV15 NA 15 CATSRERDSGNTIYF TGTGCCACCAGCAGAGAGAGGGATTCTGGAAACACCATATATTTT
NA TRBJ1-4 TRBV6-1 TRBD1 16 CASSEWGTVTNEKLFF TGTGCCAGCAGTGAATGGGGGACAGTTACTAATGAAAAACTGTTTTTT
NA TRBJ2-5 TRBV27 TRBD2 15 CASRPGLAGKETQYF TGTGCCAGCAGGCCCGGGCTAGCGGGGAAAGAGACCCAGTACTTC
NA TRBJ2-1 TRBV4-3 NA 16 CASSQELVSSYNEQFF TGCGCCAGCAGCCAAGAGCTCGTTAGCTCCTACAATGAGCAGTTCTTC
NA TRBJ1-1 TRBV6-6 NA 14 CASGWGATNTEAFF TGTGCCAGCGGATGGGGGGCGACGAACACTGAAGCTTTCTTT
NA TRBJ2-3 TRBV4-1 TRBD2 15 CASSSLAESTDTQYF TGCGCCAGCAGCTCGCTAGCGGAGAGCACAGATACGCAGTATTTT
NA TRBJ2-5 TRBV18 NA 13 CASSPHAGETQYF TGTGCCAGCTCACCCCACGCGGGGGAGACCCAGTACTTC
NA TRBJ2-7 TRBV4-1 TRBD1 14 CASSLRTGAYEQYF TGCGCCAGCAGCCTCAGGACAGGGGCCTACGAGCAGTACTTC
NA TRBJ1-2 TRBV27 NA 13 CASSWLSGAGYTF TGTGCCAGCAGTTGGTTGTCCGGGGCGGGCTACACCTTC
NA TRBJ1-6 TRBV5-6 NA 15 CASSRIGGINSPLHF TGTGCCAGCAGCCGTATTGGCGGAATTAATTCACCCCTCCACTTT
NA TRBJ1-5 TRBV7-2 NA 14 CASSLGGVAGRQHF TGTGCCAGCAGCTTAGGTGGGGTTGCCGGGAGACAGCATTTT
NA TRBJ2-7 TRBV9 NA 13 CASSVQAGYEQYF TGTGCCAGCAGCGTACAGGCAGGGTACGAGCAGTACTTC
NA TRBJ1-1 TRBV7-9 TRBD1 12 CASRFGQGKAFF TGTGCCAGCAGATTCGGACAGGGAAAAGCTTTCTTT
NA TRBJ2-2 TRBV9 NA 16 CASSVAQLWGNGELFF TGTGCCAGCAGCGTAGCCCAGCTGTGGGGTAACGGGGAGCTGTTTTTT
NA TRBJ2-1 TRBV5-1 TRBD1 15 CASRELQGAYNEQFF TGCGCCAGCAGGGAGTTACAGGGGGCCTACAATGAGCAGTTCTTC
NA TRBJ1-2 TRBV19 NA 14 CASRRAAINYGYTF TGTGCCAGTAGAAGGGCGGCGATTAACTATGGCTACACCTTC
NA TRBJ2-2 TRBV27 NA 15 CASSLILGAIGELFF TGTGCCAGCAGTTTAATATTAGGGGCCATCGGGGAGCTGTTTTTT
NA TRBJ1-1 TRBV2 NA 15 CASSGTWGQVTEAFF TGTGCCAGCAGTGGTACGTGGGGGCAGGTAACTGAAGCTTTCTTT
NA TRBJ1-4 TRBV30 NA 14 CAWGPGQINEKLFF TGTGCCTGGGGCCCCGGACAGATTAATGAAAAACTGTTTTTT
NA TRBJ2-1 TRBV4-2 NA 14 CASSQGGLYNEQFF TGTGCCAGCAGCCAAGGGGGCCTCTACAATGAGCAGTTCTTC